This entry concerns a single TCR beta chain. The antigen is not known. The sample originates from a study of T cell responses to AZD1222 COVID-19 vaccine. Study summary: Second-dose intervals of approximately 4 or approximately 12 weeks were pooled.

Trimming took 1 base from V and 7 from J, leaving 23 bases between them. The CDR3 sequence is 17 residues long. CDR1 and CDR2 from the germline V gene are MNHEY and SVGEGT. General study results and limits: Unmutated variant regions reportedly attract nearly half of all spike-specific TCRs. Donors in the cohort were predominantly white British and more often female, and clonal diversity was possibly underestimated. After the peak T cell response, and only then, were repertoires sampled.

Method: immunoSEQ multiplex PCR; TCRdb's copy keeps in-frame clones and lacks some. The sample carries some 190,000 clones, approximately 92% recorded once. The gene calls are TRBV6-2 or TRBV6-3 and TRBJ2-7; a weak D match, TRBD1 (6 bases). This sequence originates from an adult in good health. This specimen was peripheral blood, taken on day 0 of AZD1222 vaccination. CDR3: CASSYFGGGANLREQYF. The DNA of the CDR3 is TGTGCCAGCAGTTACTTCGGTGGGGGCGCAAATCTCCGTGAGCAGTACTTC.